The 32 T cell receptor beta chains in this list originate from one sample, sequenced in a study of Tregs in tolerant kidney transplant recipients. Sequencing was performed with immunoSEQ multiplex PCR; in TCRdb, only in-frame clones are kept and a portion is missing. Of 75,000 to 80,000 clones in the sample, 91% were seen once. Sequencing was performed on Tregs from blood, taken before the transplant. All receptors derive from a human donor who received a combined kidney and bone marrow transplant.

The J gene is TRBJ1-4, the V gene TRBV11-2; D is perhaps TRBD1 (6 bases). The germline V gene has CDR1 SGHAT and CDR2 FQNNGV. Trimming stripped 5 bases from V and 9 bases from J, with 19 bases between. This CDR3 has 15 residues. CDR3 amino acids: CASSPSEARGQKLFF. DNA for the CDR3: TGTGCCAGCAGCCCCTCCGAAGCCAGGGGCCAAAAACTGTTTTTT. Full variable domain (outside the CDR3, taken from reference TRBV11-2 and TRBJ1-4): EAGVAQSPRYKIIEKRQSVAFWCNPISGHATLYWYQQILGQGPKLLIQFQNNGVVDDSQLPKDRFSAERLKGVDSTLKIQPAKLEDSAVYLCASSPSEARGQKLFFGSGTQLSVL.

The chain couples TRBV5-4 to TRBJ2-7; TRBD1 matches at 7 bases. The CDR3 loop spans 16 amino acids. Germline trimming cut 1 base from V and 2 bases from J; bases unmatched to any gene: 9. Germline CDR1 reads SGHNT; CDR2 reads YYREEE (reference sequence). CDR3 in amino acids: CASSLNSGTATYEQYF. The CDR3 DNA is TGTGCCAGCAGCTTGAATTCTGGGACAGCAACCTACGAGCAGTACTTC.

Worth noting for this clone: At one boundary the junction diverges from the germline segment, which might be a read error. The chain joins TRBV6-1 to TRBJ1-2, with D possibly TRBD1 on 6 matching bases. There are 15 residues in the CDR3. Germline CDR1 MNHNS, CDR2 SASEGT. The CDR3 nucleotides read TGTGCCAGCAGAGAAGGGACAACTACTAACTATGGCTACACCTTC. It specifies CASREGTTTNYGYTF.

A remark on this clone: At one end the junction does not follow the germline gene, possibly because of a read error. The chain employs TRBV6-5 and TRBJ2-7, with 7 positions matching TRBD1. Looked up from germline, CDR1 is MNHEY and CDR2 is SVGAGI. The CDR3 contains 12 residues. The CDR3 loop reads CASSPWGQSMNF. CDR3 DNA: TGTGCCAGCAGCCCATGGGGACAGTCGATGAACTTC.

The gene calls are TRBV5-4 and TRBJ2-1; 11 bases agree with TRBD2. Trimming took 0 bases from V and 3 from J; bases not matched to a gene: 2. The CDR3 spans 16 residues. Germline values: CDR1 SGHNT, CDR2 YYREEE (reference sequence). CDR3 bases: TGTGCCAGCAGCTTGGGACTAGCGGGGAGCTACAATGAGCAGTTCTTC. Its translation: CASSLGLAGSYNEQFF.

The chain couples TRBV13 to TRBJ2-7; 9 bases align to TRBD1. Germline values: CDR1 PRHDT, CDR2 FYEKMQ (reference sequence). The CDR3 is 14 amino acids. V lost 4 bases, J lost 3 bases, and 4 bases stayed unmatched. The CDR3 DNA reads as TGTGCCAGCAGCTCCGGACAGGGGATCTACGAGCAGTACTTC. Amino acid sequence: CASSSGQGIYEQYF.

The genes are TRBV13 and TRBJ1-2; tentative D call: TRBD1 (6 bases). CDR1 and CDR2 (germline): PRHDT, FYEKMQ (reference sequence). V was pared by 5 bases and J by 1 base, with 11 bases between. The CDR3 is 14 amino acids. Here the CDR3 reads CASSLTGINYGYTF. As DNA, the CDR3 is TGTGCCAGCAGCCTTACAGGGATTAACTATGGCTACACCTTC.

The V gene is TRBV11-2, the J gene TRBJ2-5; D possibly corresponds to TRBD2 (5 bases). Trimming stripped 4 bases from V and 2 bases from J, with 14 bases between. CDR1 and CDR2 (germline): SGHAT, FQNNGV. CDR3 size: 15 residues. CDR3 protein: CASSSVGSRQETQYF. CDR3 coding DNA: TGTGCCAGCAGCTCCGTGGGGAGTAGACAAGAGACCCAGTACTTC. The whole variable domain, remainder taken from reference TRBV11-2 and TRBJ2-5, is EAGVAQSPRYKIIEKRQSVAFWCNPISGHATLYWYQQILGQGPKLLIQFQNNGVVDDSQLPKDRFSAERLKGVDSTLKIQPAKLEDSAVYLCASSSVGSRQETQYFGPGTRLLVL.

This clone has a single count. This chain links TRBV2 with TRBJ1-5; no definite D call. Germline V CDR1 and CDR2: SNHLY, FYNNEI. CDR3 length equals 15 residues. The V end lost 6 bases, the J end lost 2 bases, and 14 bases lay between the germline ends. CDR3 sequence (DNA): TGTGCCAGCAGCCTCGGGCCCCGTGGCAATCAGCCCCAGCATTTT. The encoded protein is CASSLGPRGNQPQHF.

This clone has only one observation. The V and J genes are TRBV6-1 and TRBJ1-1; D remains ambiguous. Germline lookup yields CDR1 MNHNS and CDR2 SASEGT. Deletions cut 6 bases from V and 1 base from J, with 12 bases between. This CDR3 comprises 14 residues. CDR3 coding DNA: TGTGCCAGCAGGGGAGCAGGCGGGAACACTGAAGCTTTCTTT. Translation gives CASRGAGGNTEAFF.

V usage is TRBV2 and J usage is TRBJ2-4, with 11 bases fitting TRBD2. Germline values: CDR1 SNHLY, CDR2 FYNNEI. The junction had 3 bases not matched to a gene; V was cut back by 4 bases and J by 4 bases. The CDR3 covers 15 residues. As DNA, the CDR3 is TGTGCCAGCAGTGTGGGACTAGCGGAAAAAAACATTCAGTACTTC. Residues: CASSVGLAEKNIQYF.

In this sample, this clone turned up once. The chain is built from TRBV28 and TRBJ2-7; tentatively, D is TRBD2 (5 bases). The length of the CDR3 is 16 residues. Germline loops: CDR1 MDHEN, CDR2 SYDVKM. Trimming pared 10 bases from V and 0 bases from J, leaving 22 bases between. The CDR3 protein is CATHGVSGKSSYEQYF. CDR3 nucleotide sequence: TGTGCCACCCATGGAGTCAGCGGAAAGAGCTCCTACGAGCAGTACTTC.

The chain combines TRBV7-2 with TRBJ2-5, with D tentatively TRBD2 (6 bases). Per the germline V gene, CDR1 is SGHTA and CDR2 is FQGNSA. Deletions cut 1 base from V and 1 base from J, with 10 bases between. This CDR3 has 15 residues. This CDR3 reads CASSLDSGSQETQYF. CDR3 DNA: TGTGCCAGCAGCTTAGATAGCGGCAGCCAAGAGACCCAGTACTTC.

This sequence joins TRBV5-8 and TRBJ2-1, with D possibly TRBD1 on 6 matching bases. This CDR3 is 16 amino acids long. V was trimmed by 0 bases and J by 0 bases, leaving 10 bases between them. Germline CDR1 is SGHTS and CDR2 is YDEGEE. The CDR3 loop reads CASSLGGDTSYNEQFF. CDR3 nucleotide sequence: TGTGCCAGCAGCTTGGGAGGGGACACCTCCTACAATGAGCAGTTCTTC.

The CDR3 sequence: CASKERTEAFF. The CDR3 region has the DNA TGTGCCAGCAAAGAGAGGACTGAAGCTTTCTTT. V gene TRBV28 combines with J gene TRBJ1-1; D is unresolved. CDR3 length: 11 amino acids. Trimming pared 7 bases from V and 5 bases from J, leaving 8 bases between. Germline assignment: CDR1 MDHEN and CDR2 SYDVKM.

CDR3 in DNA: TGTGCCAGCAGACGGGGGCAGACGGACATTCAGTACTTC. Translating it yields CASRRGQTDIQYF. V usage is TRBV27 and J usage is TRBJ2-4, with D possibly being TRBD1 or TRBD2 (6 bases each). V lost 6 bases to trimming and J lost 8 bases, with 14 bases between them. Germline CDR1 MNHEY, CDR2 SMNVEV (reference sequence). The CDR3 has 13 amino acids.

This clone was counted once. The gene calls are TRBV7-3 and TRBJ1-1; D remains ambiguous. The CDR3 is 13 amino acids. V lost 4 bases, J lost 0 bases, and 6 bases lay in between. Per germline, CDR1 SGHTA and CDR2 FQGTGA. The CDR3 here is CASSYDLNTEAFF. The CDR3 DNA reads as TGTGCCAGCAGCTATGACTTGAACACTGAAGCTTTCTTT. Full variable domain (outside the CDR3, taken from reference TRBV7-3 and TRBJ1-1): GAGVSQTPSNKVTEKGKYVELRCDPISGHTALYWYRQSLGQGPEFLIYFQGTGAADDSGLPNDRFFAVRPEGSVSTLKIQRTERGDSAVYLCASSYDLNTEAFFGQGTRLTVV.

This chain connects TRBV19 to TRBJ1-3, with D uncertain. Trimming pared 7 bases from V and 0 bases from J, leaving 10 bases between. CDR3 length: 14 amino acids. The germline V gene has CDR1 LNHDA and CDR2 SQIVND (reference sequence). This CDR3 is CASIQESSGNTIYF. The DNA of the CDR3 is TGTGCCAGTATCCAAGAGAGCTCTGGAAACACCATATATTTT. Combining the CDR3 with reference TRBV19 and TRBJ1-3 gives the whole variable domain DGGITQSPKYLFRKEGQNVTLSCEQNLNHDAMYWYRQDPGQGLRLIYYSQIVNDFQKGDIAEGYSVSREKKESFPLTVTSAQKNPTAFYLCASIQESSGNTIYFGEGSWLTVV.

The chain joins TRBV7-2 to TRBJ2-7, with a tentative D call TRBD2 (6 bases). The V end lost 5 bases, the J end lost 3 bases, and 20 bases lay between the germline ends. Germline lookup yields CDR1 SGHTA and CDR2 FQGNSA. The CDR3 extends over 16 amino acids. The CDR3 nucleotides are TGTGCCAGCAGCCAACAGTCACCGGGAGTCGGCTACGAGCAGTACTTC. Its protein product is CASSQQSPGVGYEQYF.

The rearrangement links TRBV7-2 to TRBJ1-3; D ambiguous. Deletions cut 6 bases from V and 4 bases from J, with 19 bases between. CDR3 length equals 16 residues. Looked up from germline, CDR1 is SGHTA and CDR2 is FQGNSA. The CDR3 is CASRRNGRANGNTIYF. For the CDR3, the DNA is TGTGCCAGCAGACGAAACGGGAGGGCTAACGGAAACACCATATATTTT.

This chain links TRBV6-5 with TRBJ2-7; tentative D call: TRBD1 (6 bases). CDR1 and CDR2 from the germline V gene are MNHEY and SVGAGI. V was shortened by 6 bases and J by 0 bases, with 9 bases between the two germline ends. This CDR3 spans 13 amino acids. In nucleotides, the CDR3 is TGTGCCAGCAGCAGGGACACCTCCTACGAGCAGTACTTC. Amino acids: CASSRDTSYEQYF.

The J gene is TRBJ2-1, the V gene TRBV10-2; D uncertain. The germline gives CDR1 WSHSY, CDR2 SAAADI. With 7 bases removed from V and 6 bases from J, the gap between germline ends came to 7 bases. The CDR3 loop spans 11 amino acids. The CDR3 region has the DNA TGCGCCAGCACACCTCGCAATGAGCAGTTCTTC. Its translation is CASTPRNEQFF.

The V gene is TRBV10-2, the J gene TRBJ1-2; no firm D call. Germline V gene data show CDR1 as WSHSY and CDR2 as SAAADI. This CDR3 comprises 13 residues. Trimming cost V 2 bases and J 3 bases, with 7 bases left between them. DNA of the CDR3: TGCGCCAGCAGTGAGGACTCAGACTATGGCTACACCTTC. Encoded protein: CASSEDSDYGYTF.

The chain is built from TRBV29-1 and TRBJ2-2, with 15 bases aligning to TRBD2. The CDR3 is 16 residues long. With V trimmed by 1 base and J by 4 bases, 1 base remained unmatched. Germline assignment: CDR1 SQVTM and CDR2 ANQGSEA. CDR3 coding DNA: TGCAGCGTTGAAGGGACTAGCGGGAGGGGCACCGGGGAGCTGTTTTTT. Its protein is CSVEGTSGRGTGELFF.

The chain joins TRBV27 to TRBJ2-3; possible D gene TRBD2, 6 bases. This CDR3 has 14 amino acids. Germline assignment: CDR1 MNHEY and CDR2 SMNVEV (reference sequence). The V and J ends lost 6 bases and 4 bases respectively, with 14 bases between them. Here the CDR3 DNA reads TGTGCCAGCAGGTTGGAGGGTTGGGCAGATACGCAGTATTTT. Its protein is CASRLEGWADTQYF.

The genes are TRBV11-2 and TRBJ2-6, with D tentatively TRBD2 (7 bases). Germline CDR1 is SGHAT and CDR2 is FQNNGV. This CDR3 has 18 amino acids. V lost 0 bases, J lost 0 bases, and 12 bases lay in between. The CDR3 region is CASSLEGGRSSGANVLTF. CDR3 bases: TGTGCCAGCAGCTTAGAGGGGGGGCGGAGCTCTGGGGCCAACGTCCTGACTTTC.

This chain connects TRBV28 to TRBJ1-2; tentatively, D is TRBD1 (5 bases). Per the germline V gene, CDR1 is MDHEN and CDR2 is SYDVKM. This CDR3 region has 15 residues. Trimming removed 5 bases from V and 0 bases from J, with 13 bases in between. In nucleotides, the CDR3 is TGTGCCAGCAGTGTGACAGTGGAGTCTAACTATGGCTACACCTTC. It codes for CASSVTVESNYGYTF.

The CDR3 sequence: CASSLVAQETQYF. The CDR3, as DNA: TGTGCCAGCAGTTTAGTCGCCCAAGAGACCCAGTACTTC. The chain joins TRBV28 to TRBJ2-5; D gene ambiguous. V lost 2 bases to trimming and J lost 1 base, with 5 bases between them. The CDR3 contains 13 residues. CDR1 and CDR2 (germline): MDHEN, SYDVKM.

The rearrangement joins TRBV7-2 to TRBJ2-7; 8 bases line up with TRBD2. Germline V gene data show CDR1 as SGHTA and CDR2 as FQGNSA. The CDR3 totals 13 residues. Trimming cost V 4 bases and J 4 bases; bases outside gene matches: 3. CDR3 coding DNA: TGTGCCAGCAGCTCGGGCGGGAGGTACGAGCAGTACTTC. Its translation is CASSSGGRYEQYF.

The chain employs TRBV28 and TRBJ2-7; D may be TRBD1 (5 bases). This CDR3 comprises 13 residues. Trimming stripped 6 bases from V and 7 bases from J, with 16 bases between. Germline V lookup: CDR1 MDHEN, CDR2 SYDVKM. The CDR3 loop is CASRGRPPLEQYF. In DNA form, the CDR3 reads TGTGCCAGCAGGGGGCGTCCCCCATTGGAGCAGTACTTC. The full variable domain, in which reference TRBV28 and TRBJ2-7 provide the parts outside the CDR3, is DVKVTQSSRYLVKRTGEKVFLECVQDMDHENMFWYRQDPGLGLRLIYFSYDVKMKEKGDIPEGYSVSREKKERFSLILESASTNQTSMYLCASRGRPPLEQYFGPGTRLTVT.

The chain recombines TRBV6-6 with TRBJ2-3; no definite D call. Looked up from germline, CDR1 is MNHNY and CDR2 is SVGAGI (reference sequence). The CDR3 runs 14 residues. V was shortened by 4 bases and J by 6 bases, with 14 bases between the two germline ends. The CDR3: CASSFKALGDTQYF. CDR3 coding DNA: TGTGCCAGCAGTTTCAAAGCCCTTGGGGATACGCAGTATTTT.

V usage is TRBV2 and J usage is TRBJ2-5; no clear D gene. Near its end, the DNA agrees better with TRBJ2-7, so the J call may be wrong. CDR3 size: 15 residues. CDR1 is SNHLY, CDR2 FYNNEI, per germline. The CDR3 nucleotides are TGTGCCAGCAGGGACGGGTCTATAGGCTCCTACGAGCAGTACTTC. Its protein product is CASRDGSIGSYEQYF.